The rows below give T cell receptor beta chains drawn from one sample of a study of vaccination and CD4 T cells after COVID-19. TCRdb reprocessed the PCR reads via MiXCR and lists one record per CDR3 protein. The table records about 13,000 distinct CDR3 sequences, 56% of them present only once. Which antigens these TCRs recognize remains unknown. The sample was CD4+ T cells from blood, cultured in vitro. The origin of the receptors is a human donor who had recovered from COVID-19. CDR3s include the opening cysteine and the closing phenylalanine or tryptophan. D genes are given only for firm matches. Not all rows give a size; the values are once, few, many and, for expanded clones, a class.

J gene,clone size,D gene,V gene,CDR3 protein,CDR3 DNA
TRBJ2-2,.,.,TRBV4-1,CASSQVRAGIYTGELFF,TGCGCCAGCAGCCAAGTACGGGCGGGGATTTACACCGGGGAGCTGTTTTTT
TRBJ2-3,once,.,TRBV24-1,CATSDTGAVFSSTDTQYF,TGTGCCACCAGTGACACCGGGGCAGTCTTTTCTAGCACAGATACGCAGTATTTT
TRBJ2-1,once,TRBD2,TRBV11-2,CASSLAGGKAGEQFF,TGTGCCAGCAGCTTAGCGGGAGGAAAAGCAGGGGAGCAGTTCTTC
TRBJ1-5,few,TRBD1,TRBV6-2/TRBV6-3,CASSRTGGYSNQPQHF,TGTGCCAGCAGCCGAACAGGGGGCTATAGCAATCAGCCCCAGCATTTT
TRBJ2-7,.,.,TRBV7-6,CASSLKAAGVFDYEQYF,TGTGCCAGCAGCTTAAAAGCGGCCGGGGTGTTCGACTACGAGCAGTACTTC
TRBJ1-5,.,.,TRBV27,CASRPGLPSGPQHF,TGTGCCAGCAGGCCGGGATTACCGAGTGGGCCCCAGCATTTT
TRBJ2-6,once,.,TRBV7-8,CASSLLSAGGSGANVLTF,TGTGCCAGCAGCTTATTATCAGCAGGCGGGTCTGGGGCCAACGTCCTGACTTTC
TRBJ2-5,.,.,TRBV10-1,CASSPRDGETQYF,TGCGCCAGCAGTCCCAGGGACGGAGAGACCCAGTACTTC
TRBJ2-3,.,.,TRBV10-2,CASRRTDTQYF,TGCGCCAGCAGACGCACAGATACGCAGTATTTT
TRBJ2-1,.,TRBD2,TRBV20-1,CSAGTPSGYNEQFF,TGCAGTGCTGGGACCCCTAGCGGGTACAATGAGCAGTTCTTC
TRBJ2-2,.,.,TRBV29-1,CSVGSLNTGELFF,TGCAGCGTTGGGTCGCTTAACACCGGGGAGCTGTTTTTT
TRBJ1-5,.,TRBD1,TRBV6-2/TRBV6-3,CASSYSPRDRGYQPQHF,TGTGCCAGCAGTTACTCCCCCCGGGACAGGGGCTATCAGCCCCAGCATTTT
TRBJ2-3,.,.,TRBV20-1,CSLHPGDTSTDTQYF,TGCAGTTTACATCCGGGGGACACTAGCACAGATACGCAGTATTTT
TRBJ1-2,.,.,TRBV5-1,CASSLASGRNYGYTF,TGCGCCAGCAGCTTGGCTAGTGGTCGTAACTATGGCTACACCTTC
TRBJ2-5,.,TRBD1,TRBV15,CATSSGIRDRTQETQYF,TGTGCCACCAGCAGTGGGATCCGGGACAGGACCCAAGAGACCCAGTACTTC
TRBJ2-3,.,.,TRBV15,CATSPRLVLDTQYF,TGTGCCACCAGCCCTCGACTAGTTCTTGATACGCAGTATTTT
TRBJ2-2,few,TRBD2,TRBV24-1,CATRAGDTGELFF,TGTGCCACCAGGGCGGGGGACACCGGGGAGCTGTTTTTT
TRBJ1-2,medium-sized,TRBD1,TRBV20-1,CSARDMTGDGYTF,TGCAGTGCTAGAGATATGACAGGGGATGGCTACACCTTC
TRBJ2-7,.,TRBD2,TRBV27,CASSTLAGAYHEQYF,TGTGCCAGCAGTACCCTAGCGGGAGCCTACCACGAGCAGTACTTC
TRBJ2-7,.,.,TRBV18,CASSPTNRDRQYF,TGTGCCAGCTCACCGACGAACAGAGATCGGCAGTACTTC
TRBJ2-1,.,.,TRBV5-1,CASSLTSSLYNEQFF,TGCGCCAGCAGCTTGACTAGCAGTCTCTACAATGAGCAGTTCTTC
TRBJ1-1,.,.,TRBV20-1,CSARVLGTGGPKDQAFF,TGCAGTGCTAGAGTATTGGGAACTGGGGGGCCTAAAGATCAAGCTTTCTTT
TRBJ2-5,.,TRBD1,TRBV5-1,CASRSGQGEQETQYF,TGCGCCAGCAGATCGGGACAGGGGGAACAAGAGACCCAGTACTTC
TRBJ1-5,.,.,TRBV20-1,CSAHRQAGQPQHF,TGCAGTGCTCATCGACAGGCAGGCCAGCCCCAGCATTTT
TRBJ2-6,.,TRBD2,TRBV7-3,CASSSTSGIVSGANVLTF,TGTGCCAGCAGCTCGACTAGCGGGATTGTCTCTGGGGCCAACGTCCTGACTTTC
TRBJ2-1,few,TRBD2,TRBV20-1,CSANGLAGGGGSYNEQFF,TGCAGTGCTAACGGACTAGCGGGAGGAGGGGGGTCCTACAATGAGCAGTTCTTC
TRBJ1-1,.,TRBD1,TRBV12-3/TRBV12-4,CASSLGQGTEAFF,TGTGCCAGCAGCCTAGGACAGGGCACTGAAGCTTTCTTT
TRBJ2-7,.,TRBD1,TRBV20-1,CSARWDRTYEQYF,TGCAGTGCTAGGTGGGACAGAACCTACGAGCAGTACTTC
TRBJ1-1,.,TRBD1,TRBV12-3/TRBV12-4,CASSGQAWSTEAFF,TGTGCCAGCAGTGGACAGGCATGGTCCACTGAAGCTTTCTTT
TRBJ2-5,.,TRBD2,TRBV11-1,CASSIGLAGDGETQYF,TGTGCCAGCAGCATAGGACTAGCGGGAGATGGAGAGACCCAGTACTTC
TRBJ2-1,.,.,TRBV2,CASSLEGSYNEQFF,TGTGCCAGCAGTCTGGAGGGCTCCTACAATGAGCAGTTCTTC
TRBJ2-2,.,TRBD2,TRBV27,CASSLYGGTGELFF,TGTGCCAGCAGTTTATACGGGGGGACCGGGGAGCTGTTTTTT
TRBJ1-2,few,.,TRBV7-2,CASSVTGTRREGYTF,TGTGCCAGCAGCGTTACCGGGACTCGGAGGGAGGGCTACACCTTC
TRBJ2-5,few,.,TRBV20-1,CSAREGHRVRETQYF,TGCAGTGCTAGAGAGGGACACCGGGTTAGGGAGACCCAGTACTTC
TRBJ1-4,.,.,TRBV10-3,CAISEDTTNEKLFF,TGTGCCATCAGTGAGGACACAACTAATGAAAAACTGTTTTTT
TRBJ1-2,few,TRBD1,TRBV27,CASRTGQGGDGYTF,TGTGCCAGCAGGACGGGACAGGGTGGTGATGGCTACACCTTC
TRBJ2-5,.,TRBD2,TRBV20-1,CSVSTRGVASGSFETQYF,TGCAGTGTCTCAACTAGGGGGGTGGCTAGCGGGAGTTTTGAGACCCAGTACTTC
TRBJ1-6,.,.,TRBV28,CASSLYTSNPSGSPLHF,TGTGCCAGCAGTTTATATACCAGCAACCCATCGGGTTCACCCCTCCACTTT
TRBJ1-1,few,.,TRBV7-9,CASSSTQRTEAFF,TGTGCCAGCAGCTCAACTCAGAGGACTGAAGCTTTCTTT
TRBJ1-3,.,.,TRBV25-1,CASSDPKGAGSPGNTIYF,TGTGCCAGCAGTGACCCAAAAGGGGCAGGGAGCCCTGGAAACACCATATATTTT
TRBJ2-5,few,.,TRBV20-1,CSASSAHETQYF,TGCAGTGCTAGTTCCGCACACGAGACCCAGTACTTC
TRBJ2-3,few,TRBD2,TRBV20-1,CSARASSGITQYF,TGCAGTGCTAGAGCGTCTAGCGGGATTACGCAGTATTTT
TRBJ2-5,medium-sized,.,TRBV2,CASSEKHVQETQYF,TGTGCCAGCAGTGAGAAGCACGTACAAGAGACCCAGTACTTC
TRBJ2-3,few,.,TRBV10-3,CAIGPIAESTDTQYF,TGTGCCATCGGTCCCATAGCGGAGAGCACAGATACGCAGTATTTT
TRBJ1-1,few,.,TRBV6-1,CASSRGPGGTEAFF,TGTGCCAGCAGCCGGGGCCCTGGGGGCACTGAAGCTTTCTTT
TRBJ2-3,.,.,TRBV5-1,CASSTPSTDTQYF,TGCGCCAGCAGTACGCCTAGCACAGATACGCAGTATTTT
TRBJ2-1,.,TRBD2,TRBV27,CASSPRQPGLAGYGAYNEQFF,TGTGCCAGCAGTCCTAGACAACCGGGACTAGCGGGATATGGCGCCTACAATGAGCAGTTCTTC
TRBJ2-5,few,TRBD1,TRBV20-1,CSALPGQRIELETQYF,TGCAGTGCGCTCCCGGGACAGAGGATAGAACTTGAGACCCAGTACTTC
TRBJ2-7,.,.,TRBV7-8,CASSLSSYEQYF,TGTGCCAGCAGCCTCAGCTCCTACGAGCAGTACTTC
TRBJ1-6,.,.,TRBV6-1,CATLATYNSPLHF,TGTGCCACCTTGGCCACATATAATTCACCCCTCCACTTT
TRBJ2-7,.,.,TRBV6-2/TRBV6-3,CASKSLEVGEQYF,TGTGCCAGCAAGTCGTTGGAGGTAGGCGAGCAGTACTTC
TRBJ2-5,.,TRBD2,TRBV4-1,CASSRGLAGDVGTQYF,TGCGCCAGCAGCCGCGGACTAGCGGGAGACGTGGGGACCCAGTACTTC
TRBJ2-7,.,TRBD2,TRBV7-2,CASSDTSGSRYEQYF,TGTGCCAGCAGCGACACTAGCGGGAGTCGCTACGAGCAGTACTTC
TRBJ2-3,once,.,TRBV28,CASSLLGARPQYF,TGTGCCAGCAGTTTACTGGGGGCGAGGCCGCAGTATTTT
TRBJ2-2,.,.,TRBV19,CAREQGLDTGELFF,TGTGCCAGGGAACAGGGTCTGGACACCGGGGAGCTGTTTTTT
TRBJ2-3,few,.,TRBV20-1,CSAREDSSTDTQYF,TGCAGTGCTAGAGAGGACTCTAGCACAGATACGCAGTATTTT
TRBJ2-7,.,TRBD1,TRBV20-1,CSASGGTGVGEQYF,TGCAGTGCAAGCGGCGGGACAGGGGTAGGCGAGCAGTACTTC